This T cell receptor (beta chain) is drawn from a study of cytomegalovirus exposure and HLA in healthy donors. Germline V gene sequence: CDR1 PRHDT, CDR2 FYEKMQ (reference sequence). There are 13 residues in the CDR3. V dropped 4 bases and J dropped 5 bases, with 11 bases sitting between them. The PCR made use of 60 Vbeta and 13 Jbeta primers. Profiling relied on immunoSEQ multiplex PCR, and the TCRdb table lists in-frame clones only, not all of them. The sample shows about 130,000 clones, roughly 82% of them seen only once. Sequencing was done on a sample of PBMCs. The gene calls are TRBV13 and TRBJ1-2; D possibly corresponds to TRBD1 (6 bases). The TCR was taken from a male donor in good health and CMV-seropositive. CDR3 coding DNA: TGTGCCAGCAGCTCTCAGGGGATATATGGCTACACCTTC. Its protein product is CASSSQGIYGYTF.